The source of this T cell receptor beta chain is a study of T cell responses to AZD1222 COVID-19 vaccine. Study in general: Pooled in the analysis were second doses at about 4 or about 12 weeks. Whole-study results and caveats: Among vaccine-associated CD4 TCRs, coverage spanned spike, with dominance at 160-218 and 743-854. The study found Spike-specific TCR breadth and depth rose after two AZD1222 doses. Among spike-specific TCRs, nearly half reportedly target unmutated variant regions.

V lost 6 bases to trimming and J lost 2 bases, with 20 bases between them. The CDR3 length is 16 residues. CDR1 is SNHLY, CDR2 FYNNEI, per germline. On this clone: Antigen specificity is unknown.

Clones were read by immunoSEQ multiplex PCR, and TCRdb kept only the in-frame ones, dropping some. The repertoire holds about 150,000 clones, with 90% as singletons. This receptor was taken from an adult in good health. This rearrangement joins TRBV2 to TRBJ2-7; weak D call: TRBD1 (6 bases). The sequenced sample was peripheral blood, obtained on day 0 of AZD1222 vaccination. The CDR3 is CASRPKQGRGTYEQYF. The CDR3 coding sequence is TGTGCCAGCAGGCCCAAACAGGGCAGGGGCACCTACGAGCAGTACTTC. Complete variable domain (other parts from reference TRBV2 and TRBJ2-7): EPEVTQTPSHQVTQMGQEVILRCVPISNHLYFYWYRQILGQKVEFLVSFYNNEISEKSEIFDDQFSVERPDGSNFTLKIRSTKLEDSAMYFCASRPKQGRGTYEQYFGPGTRLTVT.